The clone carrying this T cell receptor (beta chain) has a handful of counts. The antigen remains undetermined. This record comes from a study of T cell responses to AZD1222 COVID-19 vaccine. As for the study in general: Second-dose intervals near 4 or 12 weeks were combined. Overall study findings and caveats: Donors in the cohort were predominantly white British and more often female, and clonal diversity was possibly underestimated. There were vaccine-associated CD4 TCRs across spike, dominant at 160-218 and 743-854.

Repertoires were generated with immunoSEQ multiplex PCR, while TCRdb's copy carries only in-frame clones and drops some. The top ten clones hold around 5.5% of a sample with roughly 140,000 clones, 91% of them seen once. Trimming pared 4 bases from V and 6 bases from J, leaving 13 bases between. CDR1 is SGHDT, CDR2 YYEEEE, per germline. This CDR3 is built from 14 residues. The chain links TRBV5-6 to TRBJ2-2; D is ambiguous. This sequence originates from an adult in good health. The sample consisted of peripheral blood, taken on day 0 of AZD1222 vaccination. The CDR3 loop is CASSPRYGAGELFF. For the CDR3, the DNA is TGTGCCAGCAGCCCCCGTTATGGTGCCGGGGAGCTGTTTTTT.